A selection of T cell receptor beta chains follows, all from one sample in a study of cytomegalovirus exposure and HLA in healthy donors. Produced via immunoSEQ multiplex PCR; TCRdb's table is partial and in-frame only. Among approximately 110,000 clones listed, about 73% were seen once. Input material: PBMCs. The receptor source for this set is a woman between 45 and 60 years old in good health and CMV-seropositive. Both conserved end residues are part of each CDR3. D genes are given only for firm matches. Rows may omit the clone size; those that give it use once, few, many or a size class.

abundance	v_gene	j_gene	len	d_gene	CDR3aa	CDR3nt
few	TRBV7-2	TRBJ2-1	14	.	CASSLAQTGNEQFF	TGTGCCAGCAGCTTAGCCCAGACCGGGAATGAGCAGTTCTTC
few	TRBV27	TRBJ2-1	13	TRBD2	CASKVLAGEEQFF	TGTGCCAGCAAAGTTTTAGCGGGGGAAGAGCAGTTCTTC
.	TRBV7-3	TRBJ2-2	14	.	CASSPRHPTGELFF	TGTGCCAGCAGCCCGAGGCACCCCACCGGGGAGCTGTTTTTT
.	TRBV9	TRBJ1-6	16	TRBD1	CASSSTRTGSRSPLHF	TGTGCCAGCAGCTCGACCCGGACAGGGTCTAGATCACCCCTCCACTTT
.	TRBV5-4	TRBJ2-7	15	TRBD2	CASSLLASGGYEQYF	TGTGCCAGCAGCTTATTGGCTAGCGGGGGATACGAGCAGTACTTC
.	TRBV10-3	TRBJ2-1	13	.	CAISSGTWNEQFF	TGTGCCATCAGCTCCGGGACATGGAATGAGCAGTTCTTC
.	TRBV19	TRBJ1-2	17	TRBD1	CASSKGQGEKGNYGYTF	TGTGCCAGTAGTAAGGGACAGGGGGAAAAAGGGAACTATGGCTACACCTTC
.	TRBV9	TRBJ2-1	15	TRBD2	CASSVAPGLVDEQFF	TGTGCCAGCAGCGTAGCTCCGGGACTAGTCGATGAGCAGTTCTTC
.	TRBV14	TRBJ2-1	18	TRBD2	CASSPATSGGFFSNEQFF	TGTGCCAGCAGCCCGGCGACTAGCGGGGGGTTCTTCTCCAATGAGCAGTTCTTC
.	TRBV15	TRBJ2-7	15	TRBD2	CATSRGTSSVYEQYF	TGTGCCACCAGCAGAGGGACTAGCTCTGTCTACGAGCAGTACTTC
.	TRBV28	TRBJ1-6	14	.	CASNTPEAYSPLHF	TGTGCCAGCAATACCCCCGAAGCCTATTCACCCCTCCACTTT
few	TRBV21-1	TRBJ2-1	16	.	CASSKGVGAGYNEQFF	TGTGCCAGCAGCAAAGGTGTGGGGGCGGGCTACAATGAGCAGTTCTTC
.	TRBV7-2	TRBJ2-3	15	.	CASSLGARGSDTQYF	TGTGCCAGCAGCCTGGGTGCTAGAGGCTCCGATACGCAGTATTTT
.	TRBV7-2	TRBJ2-6	17	.	CATLPGQTRSGANVLTF	TGTGCCACGTTACCGGGTCAGACCCGCTCTGGGGCCAACGTCCTGACTTTC
.	TRBV18	TRBJ2-1	16	.	CASSLELLSLNNEQFF	TGTGCCAGCTCACTTGAACTCCTTAGCCTGAACAATGAGCAGTTCTTC
few	TRBV7-8	TRBJ1-5	18	TRBD1	CASTSAGQGEASNQPQHF	TGTGCCAGCACCTCGGCCGGGCAGGGGGAAGCTAGCAATCAGCCCCAGCATTTT